This TCR beta chain was obtained from a study of OX40 agonist ivuxolimab in advanced cancers. Background on the whole study: Ivuxolimab, which targeted the costimulatory receptor OX40 (CD134), was an agonistic, fully human IgG2 monoclonal antibody. Intravenous ivuxolimab was administered to patients every 2 weeks at six dose levels: 0.01, 0.1, 0.3, 1.5, 3 and 10 mg/kg. Among the 50 to 55 dose-escalation patients, 19 had hepatocellular carcinoma, roughly 15 melanoma, 9 renal cell carcinoma and 9 head and neck cancer. In the dose-escalation cohort, 82.7% of patients were male, and the mean age was about 55 years, with a range of roughly 20 to 85. Prior anti-PD-1, anti-PD-L1 or anti-CTLA-4 therapy was permitted, and checkpoint inhibitors had been received by approximately 39% of dose-escalation patients. Partial responses were achieved by three dose-escalation patients, of whom one had hepatocellular carcinoma and two had cutaneous melanoma. Peripheral TCRbeta sequencing was intended to test whether TCR sequence diversity was altered and clonal T-cell expansion was caused by ivuxolimab. The paper reports the monotherapy dose-escalation portion (N = 52 patients) of the phase I ivuxolimab trial.

Genomic DNA was extracted from sorted cells for sequencing of the TCRbeta CDR3 region. The immunoSEQ Assay was used for sequencing of TCRbeta CDR3 regions. Sourced from immuneACCESS, this table was stored by TCRdb with only in-frame sequences that have V and J called. A share of the clones is absent; for the studies checked, an unresolved V gene accounts for under half, and the remainder has no known explanation. The sample records about 26,000 clones, roughly 79% of which are singletons. The top ten clones comprise about 26% of the sample. Comment on this clone: Its target antigen remains unknown. Nothing much larger sits one base from this clone, and base qualities are not available.

What the authors observed across the whole study: Antigen specificity was not determined for the clonally expanded peripheral T cells. Low levels of normalized T-cell clonal expansion were also seen in some patients who did not respond. Partial responders in the 0.1-3.0 mg/kg groups had among the lowest normalized peripheral clonal expansion, especially among CD8+ T cells. At doses from 0.1 to 3.0 mg/kg, clonal expansion was seen in both CD4+ and CD8+ blood T cells between baseline and week 6. After ivuxolimab, expanded clones were on average more numerous among CD8+ T cells than among CD4+ T cells.

The CDR3 spans 14 residues, from the cysteine through the phenylalanine. Left in the record is the CDR3 DNA by itself, 42 bases read in frame from the first base. V gives up 5 bases and J gives up 2 bases, and the segment between their germline ends measures 13 bases. CDR1 and CDR2 (LNHNV, YYDKDF) derive from the germline V gene (reference sequence). Patients with autoimmune disease history or receiving systemic immunosuppression were excluded from the trial. Peripheral blood for TCR sequencing was collected from all dose cohorts at baseline, on cycle 4 day 1, and on cycle 7 day 1. Samples were obtained from an open-label, multicenter, first-in-human phase I dose-escalation trial of ivuxolimab. Adults with locally advanced or metastatic melanoma, renal cell carcinoma, hepatocellular carcinoma or head and neck squamous cell carcinoma were enrolled in the trial. Before TCR sequencing, CD4+ T cells and CD8+ T cells from peripheral blood were sorted into separate populations.

The material was CD4+ or CD8+ T cells sorted from blood, obtained in a trial of the OX40 agonist ivuxolimab. The chain is made from TRBV15 and TRBJ2-7; a tentative D call is TRBD1 (5 bases match). The TCR was taken from an adult with an advanced solid tumor such as melanoma, head and neck, liver or kidney cancer. The CDR3 region has the sequence CATSGSRGPYEQYF. The nucleotides read TGTGCCACCAGCGGGTCAAGGGGCCCCTACGAGCAGTACTTC.